These 14 T cell receptor beta chains originate from one sample sequenced in a study of long-term antiretroviral therapy in people with HIV. Investigators performed immunoSEQ version v3.0 at survey level. The protocol was immunoSEQ multiplex PCR, while the TCRdb copy is restricted to in-frame clones and leaves out a portion. The top ten clones hold 6.2% of a sample with tens of thousands of clones, roughly 80% of them seen once. The sample consisted of unsorted PBMCs, taken 1 year after starting antiretroviral therapy. The receptors shown here come from a man younger than 30 with HIV.

The gene calls are TRBV6-5 and TRBJ2-3; the D gene is possibly TRBD2 (6 bases). The germline gives CDR1 MNHEY, CDR2 SVGAGI. The CDR3 contains 15 residues. The germline V and J ends were trimmed by 3 bases and 2 bases, with 12 bases remaining between them. This CDR3 is CASSYVSGLTDTQYF. CDR3 coding DNA: TGTGCCAGCAGTTATGTTTCGGGACTCACAGATACGCAGTATTTT.

The chain couples TRBV4-3 to TRBJ1-2; the D is unclear. V was pared by 1 base and J by 0 bases, with 9 bases between. The CDR3 length is 15 residues. CDR1 and CDR2 (germline): LGHNA, YSLEER. CDR3 coding DNA: TGCGCCAGCAGCCAAGCCGCGTCGGCTAACTATGGCTACACCTTC. Protein sequence: CASSQAASANYGYTF.

The chain uses TRBV5-1 and TRBJ2-7, with a weak D call TRBD1 (5 bases). The V gene's germline CDR1 is SGHRS and CDR2 YFSETQ. Trimming cost V 0 bases and J 2 bases, with 12 bases left between them. This CDR3 region has 15 residues. The CDR3 DNA is TGCGCCAGCAGCTTGGAGGCTCAGGGAACCTACGAGCAGTACTTC. Protein: CASSLEAQGTYEQYF.

This clone has a handful of counts. The chain carries TRBV6-1 and TRBJ2-1; possibly TRBD1 for D (6 bases). V lost 4 bases to trimming and J lost 7 bases, with 14 bases between them. CDR3 length equals 14 residues. CDR1 MNHNS and CDR2 SASEGT come from the germline V gene. Here the CDR3 DNA reads TGTGCCAGCAGTGGCGGCGGTACAGGGAATGAGCAGTTCTTC. Its translation: CASSGGGTGNEQFF.

The chain has TRBV7-9 and TRBJ2-3, with TRBD1 matching 7 bases. V lost 3 bases, J lost 0 bases, and 9 bases stayed unmatched. The CDR3 is 17 residues long. Germline loops: CDR1 SEHNR, CDR2 FQNEAQ (reference sequence). The CDR3 sequence is CASSLHGQEASTDTQYF. CDR3 sequence (DNA): TGTGCCAGCAGCTTGCACGGACAGGAAGCTAGCACAGATACGCAGTATTTT.

This clone was detected a few times. The gene calls are TRBV6-5 and TRBJ1-2; no definite D call. With 2 bases removed from V and 2 bases from J, the gap between germline ends came to 6 bases. Germline CDR1 is MNHEY and CDR2 is SVGAGI. The CDR3 spans 13 residues. The CDR3: CASSYKGNYGYTF. CDR3 sequence (DNA): TGTGCCAGCAGTTACAAGGGAAACTATGGCTACACCTTC.

The chain joins TRBV11-2 to TRBJ2-7, with TRBD2 as a possible D gene (6 bases). Trimming took 0 bases from V and 3 from J, leaving 9 bases between them. This CDR3 region has 14 residues. Germline V CDR1 and CDR2: SGHAT, FQNNGV. The chain's CDR3 is CASSLETGVYEQYF. CDR3 sequence (DNA): TGTGCCAGCAGCTTAGAGACGGGAGTCTACGAGCAGTACTTC.

CDR3 region: CASSLDPEYEQYF. For the CDR3, the DNA is TGCGCCAGCAGCTTGGATCCCGAGTACGAGCAGTACTTC. The genes are TRBV5-1 and TRBJ2-7; unclear D gene. The CDR3 runs to 13 residues. Per germline, CDR1 SGHRS and CDR2 YFSETQ. V was cut by 0 bases and J by 4 bases, with 8 bases left in between.

This chain joins TRBV4-1 and TRBJ1-1; D possibly corresponds to TRBD1 (5 bases). The V gene lost 4 bases and the J gene lost 4 bases, with 10 bases spanning the gap. Germline loops: CDR1 MGHRA, CDR2 YSYEKL. The CDR3 covers 13 residues. The DNA for the CDR3 is TGCGCCAGCAGCCTCCGACAGACCACTGAAGCTTTCTTT. Amino acid sequence: CASSLRQTTEAFF.

The chain combines TRBV28 with TRBJ2-7, with D hard to call. Germline V gives CDR1 MDHEN, CDR2 SYDVKM. Deletions cut 5 bases from V and 3 bases from J, with 17 bases between. The CDR3 covers 15 residues. In DNA form, the CDR3 reads TGTGCCAGCAGTCCGCATGCTAACACGGACTACGAGCAGTACTTC. This translates into CASSPHANTDYEQYF.

In this sample, this clone turned up once. This sequence joins TRBV5-1 and TRBJ2-7; tentatively, D is TRBD2 (6 bases). Germline V gene sequence: CDR1 SGHRS, CDR2 YFSETQ. Trimming took 0 bases from V and 2 from J, leaving 12 bases between them. The CDR3 consists of 15 residues. The CDR3 sequence: CASSLEEGRAYEQYF. The DNA of the CDR3 is TGCGCCAGCAGCTTGGAGGAGGGAAGGGCCTACGAGCAGTACTTC.

This chain joins TRBV11-2 and TRBJ1-6; D uncertain. CDR3 length: 14 residues. Germline CDR1 SGHAT, CDR2 FQNNGV. V lost 7 bases to trimming and J lost 9 bases, with 16 bases between them. The chain's CDR3 is CASIRAIGGSPLHF. The CDR3 DNA sequence: TGTGCCAGCATAAGGGCCATAGGAGGTTCACCCCTCCACTTT.

The genes are TRBV10-3 and TRBJ2-7, with 7 bases lining up with TRBD2. The germline V gene has CDR1 ENHRY and CDR2 SYGVKD. The CDR3 contains 14 residues. Trimming removed 11 bases from V and 7 bases from J; junction bases left unmatched: 17. The CDR3 protein is CASGGRDRPCEQYF. The DNA of the CDR3 is TGTGCCTCGGGAGGAAGAGACAGACCTTGTGAGCAGTACTTC.

The rearrangement uses TRBV7-2 and TRBJ2-7; weak D call: TRBD2 (5 bases). The CDR3 runs 14 residues. V was pared by 5 bases and J by 2 bases, with 13 bases between. The V gene's germline CDR1 is SGHTA and CDR2 FQGNSA. The CDR3 protein is CASSLQSGAYEQYF. In DNA form, the CDR3 reads TGTGCCAGCAGCCTTCAGAGCGGAGCCTACGAGCAGTACTTC.